These T cell receptor beta chains were read from a single sample in a study of multiple sclerosis patients with progressive multifocal leukoencephalopathy. Measured with immunoSEQ multiplex PCR; TCRdb has only the in-frame clones, and not every one. The sample holds over 25,000 clones; 89% are singletons and the top ten take about 1.6%. The sequenced sample was PBMCs, obtained from a patient treated with natalizumab. Source of these receptors: a human donor with multiple sclerosis. Both conserved end residues are part of each CDR3. D genes are given only for firm matches. Some rows mark clone size as missing; the rest say once, few, many or name a class of expanded clone.

v_gene: TRBV5-1; abundance: NA; d_gene: TRBD2; j_gene: TRBJ2-1; CDR3aa: CASSPSGGSSYNEQFF; CDR3nt: TGCGCCAGCAGCCCGAGCGGGGGTAGCTCCTACAATGAGCAGTTCTTC
v_gene: TRBV9; abundance: NA; d_gene: TRBD1; j_gene: TRBJ1-3; CDR3aa: CASSVGFQGVTRTSGNTIYF; CDR3nt: TGTGCCAGCAGCGTAGGATTCCAGGGGGTCACCCGAACCTCTGGAAACACCATATATTTT
v_gene: TRBV7-9; abundance: NA; d_gene: NA; j_gene: TRBJ2-1; CDR3aa: CASSRTPGYEQFF; CDR3nt: TGTGCCAGCAGCCGGACTCCGGGCTATGAGCAGTTCTTC
v_gene: TRBV7-2; abundance: NA; d_gene: TRBD2; j_gene: TRBJ2-3; CDR3aa: CASSQTSGVADTQYF; CDR3nt: TGTGCCAGCAGCCAGACTAGCGGGGTTGCAGATACGCAGTATTTT
v_gene: TRBV25-1; abundance: few; d_gene: TRBD1; j_gene: TRBJ1-1; CDR3aa: CASSPGQGNTEAFF; CDR3nt: TGTGCCAGCAGTCCGGGACAGGGGAACACTGAAGCTTTCTTT
v_gene: TRBV28; abundance: NA; d_gene: TRBD2; j_gene: TRBJ2-1; CDR3aa: CASRQTTSGRLHEQFF; CDR3nt: TGTGCCAGCAGACAAACGACTAGCGGGAGGCTCCATGAGCAGTTCTTC
v_gene: TRBV29-1; abundance: NA; d_gene: TRBD2; j_gene: TRBJ2-1; CDR3aa: CSVRGLAGNNEQFF; CDR3nt: TGCAGCGTTCGGGGACTAGCGGGAAACAATGAGCAGTTCTTC
v_gene: TRBV7-6; abundance: NA; d_gene: NA; j_gene: TRBJ1-6; CDR3aa: CASSLVNGANSPLHF; CDR3nt: TGTGCCAGCAGCTTAGTTAACGGGGCCAATTCACCCCTCCACTTT
v_gene: TRBV7-8; abundance: NA; d_gene: TRBD2; j_gene: TRBJ2-1; CDR3aa: CASSLTSVGNEQFF; CDR3nt: TGTGCCAGCAGCTTAACTAGCGTGGGAAATGAGCAGTTCTTC
v_gene: TRBV27; abundance: NA; d_gene: NA; j_gene: TRBJ2-3; CDR3aa: CASSSRDHTQYF; CDR3nt: TGTGCCAGCAGCAGCCGCGATCATACGCAGTATTTT
v_gene: TRBV15; abundance: NA; d_gene: NA; j_gene: TRBJ1-1; CDR3aa: CATSRDLDTEAFF; CDR3nt: TGTGCCACCAGCAGAGATTTGGACACTGAAGCTTTCTTT
v_gene: TRBV5-6; abundance: NA; d_gene: TRBD1; j_gene: TRBJ2-4; CDR3aa: CASGDRALAKNIQYF; CDR3nt: TGTGCCAGCGGCGACAGGGCACTAGCCAAAAACATTCAGTACTTC